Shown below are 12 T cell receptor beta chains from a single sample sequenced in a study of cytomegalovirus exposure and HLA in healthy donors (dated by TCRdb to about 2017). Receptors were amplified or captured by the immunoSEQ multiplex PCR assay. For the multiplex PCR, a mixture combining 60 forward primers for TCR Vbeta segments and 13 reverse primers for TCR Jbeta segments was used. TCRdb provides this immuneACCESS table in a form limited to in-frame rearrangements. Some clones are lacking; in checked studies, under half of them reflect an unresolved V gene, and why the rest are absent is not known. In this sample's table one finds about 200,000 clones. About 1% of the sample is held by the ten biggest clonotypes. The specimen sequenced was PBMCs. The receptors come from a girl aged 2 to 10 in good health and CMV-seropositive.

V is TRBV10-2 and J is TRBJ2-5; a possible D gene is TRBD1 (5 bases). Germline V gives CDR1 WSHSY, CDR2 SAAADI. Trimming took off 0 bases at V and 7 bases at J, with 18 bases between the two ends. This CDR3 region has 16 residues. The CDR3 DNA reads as TGCGCCAGCAGTGAGTCACCTACAGGATCGGTAGGGACCCAGTACTTC. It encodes CASSESPTGSVGTQYF.

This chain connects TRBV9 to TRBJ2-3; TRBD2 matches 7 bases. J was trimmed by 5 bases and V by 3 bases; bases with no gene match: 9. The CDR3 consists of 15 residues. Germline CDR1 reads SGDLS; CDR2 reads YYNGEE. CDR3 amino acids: CASSAGIAGIDTQYF. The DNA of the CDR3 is TGTGCCAGCAGCGCCGGTATAGCGGGTATAGATACGCAGTATTTT.

CDR3 nucleotide sequence: TGTGCCAGTAGTATTTTCGGGGGTGGGAACACTGAAGCTTTCTTT. Translated, it gives CASSIFGGGNTEAFF. The genes are TRBV19 and TRBJ1-1; perhaps TRBD1 as D (5 bases). In germline, CDR1 is LNHDA, CDR2 SQIVND (reference sequence). CDR3 size: 15 residues. V was clipped by 3 bases and J by 1 base, with 12 bases between them.

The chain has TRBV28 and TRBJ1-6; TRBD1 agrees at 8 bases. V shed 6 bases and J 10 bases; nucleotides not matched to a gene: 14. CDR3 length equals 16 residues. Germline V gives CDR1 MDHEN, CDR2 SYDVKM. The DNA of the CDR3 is TGTGCCAGCAGCGCAGGACAGGGACCCTATGGGTCACCCCTCCACTTT. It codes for CASSAGQGPYGSPLHF.

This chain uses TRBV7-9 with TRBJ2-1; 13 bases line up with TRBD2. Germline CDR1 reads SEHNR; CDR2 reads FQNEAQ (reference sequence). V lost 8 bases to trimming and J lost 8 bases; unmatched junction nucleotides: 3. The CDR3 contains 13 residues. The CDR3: CASGTSGNDEQFF. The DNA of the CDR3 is TGTGCCAGCGGGACTAGCGGGAACGATGAGCAGTTCTTC.

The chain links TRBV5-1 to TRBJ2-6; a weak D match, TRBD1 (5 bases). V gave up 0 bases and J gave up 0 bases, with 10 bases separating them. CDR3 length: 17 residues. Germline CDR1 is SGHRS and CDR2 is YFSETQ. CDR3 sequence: CASSLAKGYSGANVLTF. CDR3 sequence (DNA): TGCGCCAGCAGCTTGGCCAAGGGGTACTCTGGGGCCAACGTCCTGACTTTC.

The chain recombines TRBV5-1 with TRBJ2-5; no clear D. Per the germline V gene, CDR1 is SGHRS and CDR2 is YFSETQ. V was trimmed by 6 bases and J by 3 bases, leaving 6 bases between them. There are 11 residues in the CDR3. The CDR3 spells CASTGEETQYF. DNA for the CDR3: TGCGCCAGCACCGGAGAAGAGACCCAGTACTTC.

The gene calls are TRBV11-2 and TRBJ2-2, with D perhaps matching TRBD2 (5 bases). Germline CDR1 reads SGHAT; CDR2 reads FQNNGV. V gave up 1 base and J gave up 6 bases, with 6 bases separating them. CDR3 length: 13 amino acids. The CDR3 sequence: CASSLALAGELFF. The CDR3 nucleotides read TGTGCCAGCAGCTTAGCACTAGCCGGGGAGCTGTTTTTT.

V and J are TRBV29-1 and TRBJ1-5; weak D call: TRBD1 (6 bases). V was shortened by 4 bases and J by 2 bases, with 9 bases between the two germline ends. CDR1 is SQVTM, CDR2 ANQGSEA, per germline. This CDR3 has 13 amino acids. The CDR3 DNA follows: TGCAGCGTTGCCCCAGGGGGCAATCAGCCCCAGCATTTT. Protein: CSVAPGGNQPQHF.

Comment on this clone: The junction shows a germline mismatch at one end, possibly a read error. The CDR3, as DNA: TGCGTCAGCAGCCCATATCCAAGCGGGACCGCTGAGACCCAGTACTTC. Protein: CVSSPYPSGTAETQYF. This chain connects TRBV4-1 to TRBJ2-5; TRBD2 matches 7 bases. The CDR3 is 16 amino acids. Germline V CDR1 and CDR2: MGHRA, YSYEKL.

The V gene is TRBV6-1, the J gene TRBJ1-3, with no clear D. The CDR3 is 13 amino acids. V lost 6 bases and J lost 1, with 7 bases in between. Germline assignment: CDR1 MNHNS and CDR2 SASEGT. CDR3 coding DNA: TGTGCCAGCAGGGAGCATTCTGGAAACACCATATATTTT. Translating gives CASREHSGNTIYF.

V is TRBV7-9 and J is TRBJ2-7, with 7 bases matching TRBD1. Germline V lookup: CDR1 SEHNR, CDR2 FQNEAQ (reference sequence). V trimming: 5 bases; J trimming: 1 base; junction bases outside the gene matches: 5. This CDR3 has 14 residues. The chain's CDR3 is CASSTSTGSYEQYF. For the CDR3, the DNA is TGTGCCAGCAGCACCTCGACAGGGTCCTACGAGCAGTACTTC.